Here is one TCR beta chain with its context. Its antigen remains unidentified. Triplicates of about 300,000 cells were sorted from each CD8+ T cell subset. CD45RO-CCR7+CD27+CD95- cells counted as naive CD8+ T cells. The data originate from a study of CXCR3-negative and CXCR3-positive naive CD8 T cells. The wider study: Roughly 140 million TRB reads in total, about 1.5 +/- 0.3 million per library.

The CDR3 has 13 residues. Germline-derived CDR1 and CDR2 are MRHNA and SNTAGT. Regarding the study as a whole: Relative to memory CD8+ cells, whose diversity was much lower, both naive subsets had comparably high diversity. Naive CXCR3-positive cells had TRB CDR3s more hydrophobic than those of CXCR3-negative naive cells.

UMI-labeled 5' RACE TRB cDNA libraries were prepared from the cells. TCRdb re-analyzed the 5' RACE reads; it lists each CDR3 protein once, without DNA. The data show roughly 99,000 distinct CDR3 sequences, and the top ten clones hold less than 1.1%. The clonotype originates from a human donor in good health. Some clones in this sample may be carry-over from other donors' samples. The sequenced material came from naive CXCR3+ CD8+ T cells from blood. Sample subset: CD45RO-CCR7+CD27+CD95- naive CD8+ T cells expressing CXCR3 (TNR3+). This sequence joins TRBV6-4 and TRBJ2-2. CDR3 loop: CASSDPNKGELFF.